The clone carrying this TCR beta chain has at least ten counts. Its antigen is not known. The sample originates from a study of T cell repertoires in cytomegalovirus infection. Overall study results and limits: Clonotype analysis showed dominance of the ex vivo response by HLA-C-restricted CMV-specific TCR beta clonotypes.

MiXCR, run by TCRdb on the reads, gives a single entry per CDR3 protein. The sample holds 500,000 or so distinct CDR3 sequences, about 15% seen once. V lost 4 bases and J lost 8; bases outside the gene matches: 7. The CDR3 sequence is 13 residues long. Germline V lookup: CDR1 MGHRA, CDR2 YSYEKL. The source material was CD8+ T cells from PBMCs. The sequence was obtained from a human donor in good health (CMV status not recorded). Some clones in this sample may be carry-over from other donors' samples. The genes are TRBV4-1 and TRBJ1-1, with 7 bases matching TRBD1. CDR3 nucleotides: TGCGCCAGCAGCCTTAGCCCGACAGGGGAAGCTTTCTTT. Residues: CASSLSPTGEAFF.